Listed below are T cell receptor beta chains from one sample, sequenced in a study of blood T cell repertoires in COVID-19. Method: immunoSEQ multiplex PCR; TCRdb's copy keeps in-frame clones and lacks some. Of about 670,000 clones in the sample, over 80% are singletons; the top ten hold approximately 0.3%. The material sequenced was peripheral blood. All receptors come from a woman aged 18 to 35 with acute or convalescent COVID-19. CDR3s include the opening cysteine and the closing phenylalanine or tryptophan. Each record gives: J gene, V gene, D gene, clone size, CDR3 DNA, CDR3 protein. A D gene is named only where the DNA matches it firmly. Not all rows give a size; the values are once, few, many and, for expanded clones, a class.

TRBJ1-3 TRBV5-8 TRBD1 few TGTGCCAGCAGCGTGGGACAGAGCTCTGGAAACACCATATATTTT CASSVGQSSGNTIYF
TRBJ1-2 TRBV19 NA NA TGTGCCAGCTCTTGGGAGTTTACCACCTATGGCTACACCTTC CASSWEFTTYGYTF
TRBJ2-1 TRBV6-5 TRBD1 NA TGTGCCAGCAGTAGGGACAGGGGAAACTACAATGAGCAGTTCTTC CASSRDRGNYNEQFF
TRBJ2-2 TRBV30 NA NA TGTGCCTGGATCCCCCGGGGATTACGGCTAACCACCGGGGAGCTGTTTTTT CAWIPRGLRLTTGELFF
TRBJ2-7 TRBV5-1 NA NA TGCGCCAGCAAACTACAGGAATTCTACGAGCAGTACTTC CASKLQEFYEQYF
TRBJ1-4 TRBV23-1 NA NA TGCGCCAGCAGTCCTAAGGACAACTTAAATGAAAAACTGTTTTTT CASSPKDNLNEKLFF
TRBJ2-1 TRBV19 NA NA TGTGCCAGTAGTAGCGGGGTCTGGTACAATGAGCAGTTCTTC CASSSGVWYNEQFF
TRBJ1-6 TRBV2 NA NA TGTGCCAGCAGCGCCCTGACAGGCAATTCACCCCTCCACTTT CASSALTGNSPLHF
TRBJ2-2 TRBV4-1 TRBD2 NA TGCGCCAGCAGCCCGAACGGCGGGGGGGCGGTCGGGGAGCTGTTTTTT CASSPNGGGAVGELFF
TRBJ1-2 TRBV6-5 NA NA TGTGCCAGCAGTTACTCGAAGAGGAGGAGGGACTGCTCCTTC CASSYSKRRRDCSF
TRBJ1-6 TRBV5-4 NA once TGTGCCAGCAGCTTGATCGGACAGCCTAATTCACCCCTCCACTTT CASSLIGQPNSPLHF
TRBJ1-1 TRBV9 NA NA TGTGCCAGCAGCACCCCACGTGGAGGGAACACTGAAGCTTTCTTT CASSTPRGGNTEAFF
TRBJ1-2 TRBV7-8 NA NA TGTGCCAGCAGCTTAGGGTCTAGGGAGAACTATGGCTACACCTTC CASSLGSRENYGYTF
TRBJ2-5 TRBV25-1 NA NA TGTGCCAGCAGTGATTCGGCAGGGCGGACCCAGTACTTC CASSDSAGRTQYF
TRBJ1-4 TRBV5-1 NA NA TGCGCCAGCAGCCTGGAACTCCGTGATAATGAAAAACTGTTTTTT CASSLELRDNEKLFF
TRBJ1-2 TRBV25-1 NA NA TGTGCCAGCAGTGACCGCGGAGACTATGGCTACACCTTC CASSDRGDYGYTF
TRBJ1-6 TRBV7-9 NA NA TGTGCCAGCATGGGGACATTGGATTCACCCCTCCACTTT CASMGTLDSPLHF
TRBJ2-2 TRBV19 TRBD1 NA TGTGCCAGTAGTGGGACCGGGACAGGGCCCGGGGAGCTGTTTTTT CASSGTGTGPGELFF
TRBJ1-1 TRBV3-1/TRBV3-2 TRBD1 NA TGTGCCAGCAGCCAAGACGGACAGGGCGGAACTGAAGCTTTCTTT CASSQDGQGGTEAFF
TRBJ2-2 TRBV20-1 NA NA TGCAGTGCGGGAGGGCTGTTTTTT CSAGGLFF
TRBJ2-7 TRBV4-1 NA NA TGCGCCAGCAGCCAAGAGCCCAGGGTCTACGAGCAGTACTTC CASSQEPRVYEQYF
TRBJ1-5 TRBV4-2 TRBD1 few TGTGCCAGCAGCCAAGATTTTGAAGGGGGCGGACAGCCCCAGCATTTT CASSQDFEGGGQPQHF
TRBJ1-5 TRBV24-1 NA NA TGTGCCACCAGTGACTTGTCGGGGCAGCCCCAGCATTTT CATSDLSGQPQHF
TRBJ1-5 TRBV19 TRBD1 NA TGTGCCAGTAGGGACAGGGATTATAGCAATCAGCCCCAGCATTTT CASRDRDYSNQPQHF
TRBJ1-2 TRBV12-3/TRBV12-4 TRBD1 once TGTGCCAGCTCCGGGACAGGGCCCTATGGCTACACCTTC CASSGTGPYGYTF
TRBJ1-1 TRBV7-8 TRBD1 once TGTGCCAGCAGGGACAGGTCTAACACTGAAGCTTTCTTT CASRDRSNTEAFF
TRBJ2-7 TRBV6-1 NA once TGTGCCAGCAGTGACACCGGGACTGACTACTACGAGCAGTACTTC CASSDTGTDYYEQYF
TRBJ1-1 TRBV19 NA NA TGTGCCAGCCAATCACCGGGATACACTGAAGCTTTCTTT CASQSPGYTEAFF
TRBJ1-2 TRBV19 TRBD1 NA TGTGCCAGTAGTCCCCGACAGGGTTGGCAAGCTGAGGGCTACACCTTC CASSPRQGWQAEGYTF
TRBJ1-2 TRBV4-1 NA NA TGCGCCAGCAGCCAATCCCGGGTCCTCGTAATGGATGGCTACACCTTC CASSQSRVLVMDGYTF
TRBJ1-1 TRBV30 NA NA TGTGCCTGGAGTATGTCAGGGCTGGACACTGAAGCTTTCTTT CAWSMSGLDTEAFF
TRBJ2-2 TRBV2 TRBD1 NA TGTGCCAGCAGTCCTACACCGGGACAGGGGGCCCTGAACACCGGGGAGCTGTTTTTT CASSPTPGQGALNTGELFF
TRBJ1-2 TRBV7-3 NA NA TGTGCCAGCAGCTCCCCAGGGCAAGGCTACACCTTC CASSSPGQGYTF
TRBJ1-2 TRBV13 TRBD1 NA TGTGCCAGCAGCAGATGGGACAGTCAATTTAAATACTATGGCTACACCTTC CASSRWDSQFKYYGYTF
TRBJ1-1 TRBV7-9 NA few TGTGCCAGCAGCTCCTGGGGGGGAGGATCGAACACTGAAGCTTTCTTT CASSSWGGGSNTEAFF
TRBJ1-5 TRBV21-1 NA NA TGTGCCAGCAAGGGAGTCCCAAGCAATCAGCCCCAGCATTTT CASKGVPSNQPQHF
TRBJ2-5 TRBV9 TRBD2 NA TGTGCCAGCAGCGTTACTAGCGGACCCACGGAGACCCAGTACTTC CASSVTSGPTETQYF
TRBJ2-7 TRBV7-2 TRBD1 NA TGTGCCAGCAGTAACTTAGGGACAGGGGGCAGGGCCTACGAGCAGTACTTC CASSNLGTGGRAYEQYF
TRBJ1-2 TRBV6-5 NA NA TGTGCCAGTAGGGGGTCGTACACCTTC CASRGSYTF
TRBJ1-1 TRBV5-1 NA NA TGCGCCAGCAGCTCGCTGACAGCCCCGGAAGCTTTCTTT CASSSLTAPEAFF
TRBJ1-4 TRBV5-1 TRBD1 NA TGCGCCAGCAGCGCAACGGGACAGGCCTATGAAAAACTGTTTTTT CASSATGQAYEKLFF
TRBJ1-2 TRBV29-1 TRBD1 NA TGCAGCGTCAACCGGGACAGGTCGGGTGGCTACACCTTC CSVNRDRSGGYTF
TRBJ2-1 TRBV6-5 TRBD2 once TGTGCCAGCAGTTTAGGTAGCGGGGTGGAGTTCTTC CASSLGSGVEFF
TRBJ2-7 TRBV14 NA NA TGTGCCAGCAGCCTTCCCACCCTCGGGGGATCCTCCTACGAGCAGTACTTC CASSLPTLGGSSYEQYF
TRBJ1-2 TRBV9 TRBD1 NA TGTGCCAGCAGCGTAGGTTCGGGACAGGGAAAGAACTATGGCTACACCTTC CASSVGSGQGKNYGYTF
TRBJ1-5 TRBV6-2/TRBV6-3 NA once TGTGCCAGCAGTTACTCCGGCCGACTAAATCAGCCCCAGCATTTT CASSYSGRLNQPQHF
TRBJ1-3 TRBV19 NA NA TGTGCCAGTAGTTCCCGGGGAACGCTCGGAAACACCATATATTTT CASSSRGTLGNTIYF
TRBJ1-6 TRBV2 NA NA TGTGCCAGCAGTACAGGTTCACCCCTCCACTTT CASSTGSPLHF
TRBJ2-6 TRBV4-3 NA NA TGCGCCAGCAGCCAAGAAGGGGGAAGCTCTGGGGCCAACGTCCTGACTTTC CASSQEGGSSGANVLTF
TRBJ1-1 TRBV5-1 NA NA TGCGCCACCCGCCGAAACGCAGGGATCACTGAAGCTTTCTTT CATRRNAGITEAFF
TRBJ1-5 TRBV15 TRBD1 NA TGTGCCACCAGCAGAGATCCGACAGGGTATCAGCCCCAGCATTTT CATSRDPTGYQPQHF
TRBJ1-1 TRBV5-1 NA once TGCGCCAGCAGCCGCTCGGGGGAGAGCACTGAAGCTTTCTTT CASSRSGESTEAFF
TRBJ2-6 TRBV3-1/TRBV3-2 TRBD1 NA TGTGCCAGCAGCCAGGGACAGGGGGCGTCGGGGGCCAACGTCCTGACTTTC CASSQGQGASGANVLTF
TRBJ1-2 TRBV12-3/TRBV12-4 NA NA TGTGCCAGCAGTTTCACAGGGTCCTATGGCTACACCTTC CASSFTGSYGYTF
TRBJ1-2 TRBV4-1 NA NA TGCGCCAGCAGCCGCAACTTGAACGATGATGGCTACACCTTC CASSRNLNDDGYTF
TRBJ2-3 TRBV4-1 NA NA TGCGCCAGCAGCCAGGACTCTCTGCTTTTCACAGATACGCAGTATTTT CASSQDSLLFTDTQYF
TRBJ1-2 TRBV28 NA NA TGTGCCAGCAGTGTGGACAGTTATGGCTACACCTTC CASSVDSYGYTF
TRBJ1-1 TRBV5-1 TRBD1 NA TGCGCCAGCAGCTCGGACAGGGTATGGACTGAAGCTTTCTTT CASSSDRVWTEAFF
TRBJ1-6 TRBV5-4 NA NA TGTGCCAGCTCGGCTCTGGGCAGGCGTAATTCACCCCTCCACTTT CASSALGRRNSPLHF
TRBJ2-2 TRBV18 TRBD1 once TGTGCCAGCTCACCGACAGGGGGCGCGAACACCGGGGAGCTGTTTTTT CASSPTGGANTGELFF